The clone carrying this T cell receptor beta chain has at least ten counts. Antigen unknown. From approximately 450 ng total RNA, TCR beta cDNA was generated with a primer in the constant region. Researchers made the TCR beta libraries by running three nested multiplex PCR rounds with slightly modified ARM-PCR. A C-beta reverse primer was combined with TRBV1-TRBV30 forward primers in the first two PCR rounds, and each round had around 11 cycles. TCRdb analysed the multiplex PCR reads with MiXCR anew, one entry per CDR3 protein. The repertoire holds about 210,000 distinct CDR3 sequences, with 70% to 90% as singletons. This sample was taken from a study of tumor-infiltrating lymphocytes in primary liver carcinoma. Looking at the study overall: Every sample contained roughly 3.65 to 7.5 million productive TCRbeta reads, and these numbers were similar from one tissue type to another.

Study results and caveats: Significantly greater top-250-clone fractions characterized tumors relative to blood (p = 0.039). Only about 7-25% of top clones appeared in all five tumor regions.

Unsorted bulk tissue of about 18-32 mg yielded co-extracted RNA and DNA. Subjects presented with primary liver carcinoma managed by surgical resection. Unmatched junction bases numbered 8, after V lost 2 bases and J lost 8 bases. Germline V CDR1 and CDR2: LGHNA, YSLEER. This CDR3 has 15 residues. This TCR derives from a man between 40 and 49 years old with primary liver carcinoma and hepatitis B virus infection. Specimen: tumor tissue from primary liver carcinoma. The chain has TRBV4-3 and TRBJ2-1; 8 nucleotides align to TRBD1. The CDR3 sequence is CASSQFQGASDEQFF. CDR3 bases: TGCGCCAGCAGCCAATTTCAGGGGGCTAGCGATGAGCAGTTCTTC.